This T cell receptor beta chain was retrieved from a study of CD8+ T cells in alopecia areata. Germline V gene sequence: CDR1 SNHLY, CDR2 FYNNEI. The CDR3 spans 11 residues. Treatment defined: oral pan-JAK inhibitor, 5-10 mg twice daily. It was cDNA, reverse transcribed from extracted RNA, that served as the sequencing template. Repertoires were generated with immunoSEQ multiplex PCR, while TCRdb's copy carries only in-frame clones and drops some. The table has around 300,000 clones, 60% seen once. This sequence joins TRBV2 and TRBJ2-1, with 7 bases that match TRBD2. Sequencing was performed on CD4+ T cells sorted from blood, taken at approximately week 52, from a patient treated with tofacitinib. The receptor was isolated from a human donor with alopecia areata. CDR3 amino acids: CAIGGNNEQFF. The CDR3, as DNA: TGTGCGATCGGGGGGAACAATGAGCAGTTCTTC. The entire variable domain, with the rest obtained from reference TRBV2 and TRBJ2-1, is as follows: EPEVTQTPSHQVTQMGQEVILRCVPISNHLYFYWYRQILGQKVEFLVSFYNNEISEKSEIFDDQFSVERPDGSNFTLKIRSTKLEDSAMYFCAIGGNNEQFFGPGTRLTVL.